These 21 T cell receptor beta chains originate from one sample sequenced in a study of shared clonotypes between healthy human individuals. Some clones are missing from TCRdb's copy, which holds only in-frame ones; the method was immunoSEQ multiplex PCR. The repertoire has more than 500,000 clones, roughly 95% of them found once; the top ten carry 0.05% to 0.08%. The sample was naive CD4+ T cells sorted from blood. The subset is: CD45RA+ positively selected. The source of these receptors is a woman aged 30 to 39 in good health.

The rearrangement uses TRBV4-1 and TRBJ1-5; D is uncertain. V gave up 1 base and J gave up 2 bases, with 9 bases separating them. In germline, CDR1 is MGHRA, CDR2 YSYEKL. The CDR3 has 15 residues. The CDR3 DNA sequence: TGCGCCAGCAGCCAAGCCAGTTTGGGCAATCAGCCCCAGCATTTT. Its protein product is CASSQASLGNQPQHF.

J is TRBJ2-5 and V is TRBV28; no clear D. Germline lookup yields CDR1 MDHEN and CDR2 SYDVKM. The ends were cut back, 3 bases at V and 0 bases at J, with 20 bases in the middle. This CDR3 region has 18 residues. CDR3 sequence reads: CASSFPPTGTEHQETQYF. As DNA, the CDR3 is TGTGCCAGCAGTTTTCCCCCAACCGGCACGGAACACCAAGAGACCCAGTACTTC.

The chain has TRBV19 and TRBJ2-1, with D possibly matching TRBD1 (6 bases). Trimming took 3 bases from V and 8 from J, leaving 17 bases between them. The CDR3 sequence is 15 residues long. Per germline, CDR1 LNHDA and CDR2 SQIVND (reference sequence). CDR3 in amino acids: CASSMAQWGPDEQFF. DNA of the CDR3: TGTGCCAGTAGTATGGCCCAGTGGGGGCCCGATGAGCAGTTCTTC.

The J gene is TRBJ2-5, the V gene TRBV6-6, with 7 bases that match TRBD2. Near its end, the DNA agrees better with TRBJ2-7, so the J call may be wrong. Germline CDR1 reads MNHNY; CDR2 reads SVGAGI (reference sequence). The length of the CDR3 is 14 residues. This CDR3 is CASGNWGGRNEQYF. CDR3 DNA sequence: TGTGCCAGCGGTAATTGGGGGGGTCGGAACGAGCAGTACTTC.

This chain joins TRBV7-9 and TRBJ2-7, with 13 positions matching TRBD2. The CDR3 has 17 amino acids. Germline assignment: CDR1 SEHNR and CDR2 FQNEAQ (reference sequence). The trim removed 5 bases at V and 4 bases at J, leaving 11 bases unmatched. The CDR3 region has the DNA TGTGCCAGCAGCATTTCCGGGACTAGCGGGACAAGATACGAGCAGTACTTC. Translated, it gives CASSISGTSGTRYEQYF.

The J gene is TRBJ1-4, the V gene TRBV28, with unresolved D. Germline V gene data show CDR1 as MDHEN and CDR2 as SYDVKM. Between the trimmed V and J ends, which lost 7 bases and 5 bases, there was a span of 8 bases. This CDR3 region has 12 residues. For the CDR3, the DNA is TGTGCCAGCATGGATTCCAATGAAAAACTGTTTTTT. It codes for CASMDSNEKLFF. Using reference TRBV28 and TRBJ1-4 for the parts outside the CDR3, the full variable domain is DVKVTQSSRYLVKRTGEKVFLECVQDMDHENMFWYRQDPGLGLRLIYFSYDVKMKEKGDIPEGYSVSREKKERFSLILESASTNQTSMYLCASMDSNEKLFFGSGTQLSVL.

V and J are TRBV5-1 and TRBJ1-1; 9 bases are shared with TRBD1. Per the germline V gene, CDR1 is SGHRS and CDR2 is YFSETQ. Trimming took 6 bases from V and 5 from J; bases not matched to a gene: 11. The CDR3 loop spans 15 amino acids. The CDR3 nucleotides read TGCGCCAGCACCCGCGATCCACAGGGGGCGACTGAAGCTTTCTTT. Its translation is CASTRDPQGATEAFF. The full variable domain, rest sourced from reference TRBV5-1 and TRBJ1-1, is KAGVTQTPRYLIKTRGQQVTLSCSPISGHRSVSWYQQTPGQGLQFLFEYFSETQRNKGNFPGRFSGRQFSNSRSEMNVSTLELGDSALYLCASTRDPQGATEAFFGQGTRLTVV.

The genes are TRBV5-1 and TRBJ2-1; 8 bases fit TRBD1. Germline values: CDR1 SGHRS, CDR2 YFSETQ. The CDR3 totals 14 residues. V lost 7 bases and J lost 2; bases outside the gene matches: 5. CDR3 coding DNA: TGCGCCAGCTCCGGACAGGGACCCTACAATGAGCAGTTCTTC. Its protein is CASSGQGPYNEQFF.

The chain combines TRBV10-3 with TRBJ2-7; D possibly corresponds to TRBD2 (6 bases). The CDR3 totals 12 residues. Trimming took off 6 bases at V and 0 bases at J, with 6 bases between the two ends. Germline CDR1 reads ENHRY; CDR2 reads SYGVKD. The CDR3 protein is CAIRRDSYEQYF. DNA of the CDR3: TGTGCCATCAGGCGGGACTCCTACGAGCAGTACTTC.

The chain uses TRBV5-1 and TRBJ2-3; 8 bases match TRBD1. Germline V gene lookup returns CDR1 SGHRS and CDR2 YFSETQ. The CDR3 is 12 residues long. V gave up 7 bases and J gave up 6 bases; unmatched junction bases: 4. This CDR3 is CASRQGADTQYF. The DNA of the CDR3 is TGCGCCAGCCGCCAGGGGGCCGATACGCAGTATTTT.

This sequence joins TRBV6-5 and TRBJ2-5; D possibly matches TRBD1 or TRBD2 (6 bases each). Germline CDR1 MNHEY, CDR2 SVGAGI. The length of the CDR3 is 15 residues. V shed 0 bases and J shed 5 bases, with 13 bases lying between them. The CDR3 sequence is CASSYSKGGMETQYF. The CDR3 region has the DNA TGTGCCAGCAGTTACTCGAAGGGGGGCATGGAGACCCAGTACTTC.

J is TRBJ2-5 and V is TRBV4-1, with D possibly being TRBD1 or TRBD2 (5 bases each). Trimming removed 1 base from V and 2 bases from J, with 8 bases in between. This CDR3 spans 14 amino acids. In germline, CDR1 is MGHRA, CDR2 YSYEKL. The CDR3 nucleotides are TGCGCCAGCAGCCAAGCCGGGACGCAAGAGACCCAGTACTTC. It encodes CASSQAGTQETQYF.

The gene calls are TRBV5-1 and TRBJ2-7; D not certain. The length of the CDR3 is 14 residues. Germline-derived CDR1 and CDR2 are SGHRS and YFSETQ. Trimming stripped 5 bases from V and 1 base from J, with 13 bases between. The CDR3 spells CASSGAPSSYEQYF. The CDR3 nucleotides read TGCGCCAGCAGTGGCGCGCCCAGTTCCTACGAGCAGTACTTC.

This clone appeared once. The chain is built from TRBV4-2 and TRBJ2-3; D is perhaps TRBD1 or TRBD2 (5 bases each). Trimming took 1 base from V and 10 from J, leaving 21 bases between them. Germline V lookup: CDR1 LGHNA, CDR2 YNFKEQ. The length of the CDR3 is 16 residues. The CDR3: CASSQAAGTSPDAQYF. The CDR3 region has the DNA TGTGCCAGCAGCCAAGCAGCTGGGACGAGCCCGGATGCGCAGTATTTT.

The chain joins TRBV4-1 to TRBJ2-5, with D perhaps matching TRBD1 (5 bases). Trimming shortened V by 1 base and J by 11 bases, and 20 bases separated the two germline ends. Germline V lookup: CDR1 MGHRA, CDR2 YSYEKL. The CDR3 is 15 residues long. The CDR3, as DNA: TGCGCCAGCAGCCAAGGACAGCCAACCCGCTATCAGCAGTACTTC. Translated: CASSQGQPTRYQQYF.

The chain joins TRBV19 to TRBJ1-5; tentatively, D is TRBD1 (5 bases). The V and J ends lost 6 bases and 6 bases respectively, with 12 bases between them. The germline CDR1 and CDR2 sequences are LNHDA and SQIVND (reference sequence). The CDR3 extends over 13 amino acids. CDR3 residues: CASSGGVGQPQHF. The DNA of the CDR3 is TGTGCCAGTAGCGGGGGAGTGGGTCAGCCCCAGCATTTT. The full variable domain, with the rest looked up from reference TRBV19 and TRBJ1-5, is DGGITQSPKYLFRKEGQNVTLSCEQNLNHDAMYWYRQDPGQGLRLIYYSQIVNDFQKGDIAEGYSVSREKKESFPLTVTSAQKNPTAFYLCASSGGVGQPQHFGDGTRLSIL.

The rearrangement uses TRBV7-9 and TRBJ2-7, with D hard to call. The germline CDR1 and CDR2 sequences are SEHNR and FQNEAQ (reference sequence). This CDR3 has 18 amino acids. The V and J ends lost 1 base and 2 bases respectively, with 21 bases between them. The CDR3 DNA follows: TGTGCCAGCAGCTTAGATTTCCCCCGCAACCGGGCGACCTACGAGCAGTACTTC. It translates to CASSLDFPRNRATYEQYF.

The CDR3 reads CASSIDRRMGYTF. The CDR3 DNA sequence: TGTGCCAGTAGTATAGACCGAAGGATGGGCTACACCTTC. V and J are TRBV19 and TRBJ1-2; D gene ambiguous. Germline V gene sequence: CDR1 LNHDA, CDR2 SQIVND (reference sequence). V shed 0 bases and J shed 8 bases, with 10 bases lying between them. The CDR3 length is 13 residues.

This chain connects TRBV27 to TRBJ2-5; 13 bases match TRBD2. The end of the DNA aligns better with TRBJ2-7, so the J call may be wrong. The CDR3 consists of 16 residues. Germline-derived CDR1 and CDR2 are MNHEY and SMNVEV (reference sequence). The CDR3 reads CASTHGTSGNLYEQYF. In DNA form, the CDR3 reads TGTGCCAGCACCCATGGGACTAGCGGGAATCTCTACGAGCAGTACTTC.

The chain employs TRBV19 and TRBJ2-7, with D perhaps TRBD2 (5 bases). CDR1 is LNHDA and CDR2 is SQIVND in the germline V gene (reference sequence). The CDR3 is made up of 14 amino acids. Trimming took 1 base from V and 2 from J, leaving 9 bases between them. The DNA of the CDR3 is TGTGCCAGTAGTATAGTCAGCGGTCCCTACGAGCAGTACTTC. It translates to CASSIVSGPYEQYF.

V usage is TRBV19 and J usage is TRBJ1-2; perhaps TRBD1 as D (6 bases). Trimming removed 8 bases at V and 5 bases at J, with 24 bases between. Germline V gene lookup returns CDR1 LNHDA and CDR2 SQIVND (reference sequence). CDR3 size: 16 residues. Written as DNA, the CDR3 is TGTGCCAGTCAAAAACGGGACATTTTCTCTGGGTATGGCTACACCTTC. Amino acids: CASQKRDIFSGYGYTF. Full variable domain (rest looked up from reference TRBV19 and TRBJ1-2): DGGITQSPKYLFRKEGQNVTLSCEQNLNHDAMYWYRQDPGQGLRLIYYSQIVNDFQKGDIAEGYSVSREKKESFPLTVTSAQKNPTAFYLCASQKRDIFSGYGYTFGSGTRLTVV.